This TCR beta chain was identified in a study of early T cells in non-severe SARS-CoV-2 infection listed by TCRdb under 2021. Regarding the study in general: Because TCR sequencing relied on bulk RNA taken from unsorted whole blood, pairing of alpha and beta chains was not possible. Overall results and qualifications from the work: VDJdb matching was skewed toward anti-spike CD8 responses, so virus-specific expansions were likely underestimated and private and CD4 specificities were missed.

Concerning this clonotype itself: Its antigen is currently not known. It has no much larger one-base neighbor in the sample; base qualities were not kept.

The trim is 7 bases for V and 4 bases for J, with a gap of 13 bases between the germline ends. CDR1 is given as LNHDA and CDR2 as SQIVND, both from the germline V gene (reference sequence). The CDR3 numbers 14 residues from cysteine through phenylalanine. Only the CDR3 DNA stays, 42 bases, in frame from base 1. This was a case-control study nested in a cohort of healthcare workers in London, UK, who had nasopharyngeal swab PCR tests and blood samples taken every week. Healthcare workers were enrolled in the week of the UK lockdown, from 23 to 31 March 2020, and were followed every week for up to about 16 weeks. Libraries were made using 5' RACE. The sequencing machine was a NextSeq 500. In the TCR library protocol, unique molecular identifiers were attached to individual cDNA molecules to correct for PCR bias and sequencing error. Both TCR alpha and beta chains were sequenced, and tight co-correlation was observed between alpha and beta sequence abundances in each sample. Concerning the study's data processing: Decombinator V4 was used to perform V gene, J gene and CDR3 annotation of TCR sequences. TCRs were defined as expanded if a significant change between any two time points was detected under a Poisson model with p below 0.0001. TCR abundances were normalised to the total number of TCRs sequenced in each sample and reported as counts per million. MAIT TCRs were defined by TRAV1-2 paired with TRAJ12, TRAJ20 or TRAJ33, and iNKT TCRs by TRAV10 paired with TRAJ18. VDJdb, accessed on 1 November 2021, was searched for TCRs annotated for CMV, EBV and SARS-CoV-2, and TCRs annotated for more than one antigen were excluded. TCRdb reprocessed the public reads (quality trimming at Q25 with fastp, clone calling with MiXCR) and kept in-frame beta chains. Under each unique CDR3 protein, matching rows form one entry showing the most common genes and DNA. TCRdb, not the original authors, processed these V and J calls. This sample comprises tens of thousands of distinct CDR3 sequences, roughly an eighth of them detected only once. In total, the top ten clones hold roughly 16% of the sample.

The specimen was whole blood. The chain is assembled from TRBV19 and TRBJ2-2, with no confidently assigned D gene. This TCR derives from an adult who was a healthcare worker with PCR-confirmed SARS-CoV-2 infection or an uninfected control (not recorded which). The nucleotide sequence reads TGTGCCAGTATGAGGCTCTCTGGCACCGGGGAGCTGTTTTTT. This is translated as CASMRLSGTGELFF.